One sample yielded the 20 T cell receptor beta chains listed below, sequenced in a study of glioma-infiltrating T cells after dendritic cell vaccination. The time point was: after dendritic cell vaccination, including at tumor progression/relapse. Assay: immunoSEQ multiplex PCR; the TCRdb copy retains only in-frame clones and omits some. The repertoire holds under 130,000 clones, with around 87% as singletons. Sample: blood, taken after dendritic cell vaccination. The receptor source for this set is a human donor with glioblastoma.

The chain uses TRBV30 and TRBJ2-5; D may be TRBD1 (5 bases). This CDR3 is 15 amino acids long. Between the trimmed V and J ends, which lost 0 bases and 2 bases, there was a span of 13 bases. Germline CDR1 is GTSNPN and CDR2 is SVGIG (reference sequence). The DNA of the CDR3 is TGTGCCTGGAGTGTAGGGGCAGGTCTTCAAGAGACCCAGTACTTC. This sequence encodes CAWSVGAGLQETQYF. Full variable domain (outside the CDR3, taken from reference TRBV30 and TRBJ2-5): SQTIHQWPATLVQPVGSPLSLECTVEGTSNPNLYWYRQAAGRGLQLLFYSVGIGQISSEVPQNLSASRPQDRQFILSSKKLLLSDSGFYLCAWSVGAGLQETQYFGPGTRLLVL.

The chain combines TRBV25-1 with TRBJ2-7; 11 nucleotides agree with TRBD2. This CDR3 has 14 amino acids. Germline values: CDR1 MGHDK, CDR2 SYGVNS. The V and J ends lost 5 bases and 4 bases, in that order; junction bases with no gene match: 4. The CDR3 DNA reads as TGTGCCAGCAGTTTAGCGGGAGGGCCGTACGAGCAGTACTTC. Its protein is CASSLAGGPYEQYF.

V gene TRBV6-5 combines with J gene TRBJ1-2; 7 bases are shared with TRBD1. Trimming cost V 5 bases and J 7 bases; bases outside gene matches: 10. CDR1 and CDR2 from the germline V gene are MNHEY and SVGAGI. The CDR3 covers 14 residues. This CDR3 reads CASSRLPGGVGYTF. The CDR3 nucleotides read TGTGCCAGCAGTCGCCTTCCAGGGGGTGTTGGCTACACCTTC.

The chain is built from TRBV5-1 and TRBJ2-5; a possible D gene is TRBD2 (5 bases). The CDR3 spans 15 residues. V lost 1 base to trimming and J lost 5 bases, with 15 bases between them. Germline CDR1 SGHRS, CDR2 YFSETQ. The CDR3 sequence is CASSLSAGEGETQYF. The CDR3 DNA reads TGCGCCAGCAGCTTGTCGGCCGGGGAAGGGGAGACCCAGTACTTC.

V and J are TRBV30 and TRBJ2-1; TRBD2 agrees at 9 bases. Per the germline V gene, CDR1 is GTSNPN and CDR2 is SVGIG (reference sequence). The V gene end was trimmed by 0 bases and the J gene end by 0 bases; junction bases not matched to a gene: 0. The CDR3 sequence is 15 residues long. The DNA for the CDR3 is TGTGCCTGGAGTGTACTAGCGGGCTCCTACAATGAGCAGTTCTTC. Protein: CAWSVLAGSYNEQFF.

The chain carries TRBV6-1 and TRBJ1-2, with D uncertain. The CDR3 extends over 11 amino acids. Between the trimmed V and J ends, which lost 7 bases and 3 bases, there was a span of 6 bases. Germline lookup yields CDR1 MNHNS and CDR2 SASEGT. The CDR3 spells CASTRYYGYTF. DNA for the CDR3: TGTGCCAGCACCCGGTACTATGGCTACACCTTC.

The rearrangement uses TRBV2 and TRBJ2-5; perhaps TRBD2 as D (7 bases). This CDR3 spans 16 amino acids. Germline V lookup: CDR1 SNHLY, CDR2 FYNNEI. Trimming shortened V by 2 bases and J by 1 base, and 14 bases separated the two germline ends. The CDR3 protein is CASSESPRGAQETQYF. CDR3 bases: TGTGCCAGCAGTGAATCCCCTCGGGGGGCCCAAGAGACCCAGTACTTC.

As DNA, the CDR3 is TGTGCCAGCAGTGAGGGTGGGACAGGGATTTCACCCCTCCACTTT. Translating gives CASSEGGTGISPLHF. The V and J genes are TRBV25-1 and TRBJ1-6; 9 bases fit TRBD1. The V gene end was trimmed by 3 bases and the J gene end by 9 bases; junction bases not matched to a gene: 6. CDR1 and CDR2 (germline): MGHDK, SYGVNS. This CDR3 region has 15 residues.

The rearrangement uses TRBV10-3 and TRBJ1-3; 9 positions match TRBD1. Germline lookup yields CDR1 ENHRY and CDR2 SYGVKD. The CDR3 spans 16 residues. With 10 bases clipped from V and 0 bases from J, the junction kept 10 bases outside the gene matches. This CDR3 is CATQGQGPFSGNTIYF. The CDR3 nucleotides are TGTGCCACCCAAGGACAGGGGCCGTTCTCTGGAAACACCATATATTTT.

Here the CDR3 reads CAWRGTGQNIQYF. In DNA, the CDR3 is TGTGCCTGGCGAGGGACAGGGCAAAACATTCAGTACTTC. This rearrangement joins TRBV30 to TRBJ2-4; 9 bases are a match to TRBD1. Germline V lookup: CDR1 GTSNPN, CDR2 SVGIG (reference sequence). The trim removed 5 bases at V and 5 bases at J, leaving 4 bases unmatched. The CDR3 covers 13 residues.

The chain has TRBV4-2 and TRBJ2-7; D is undetermined. The CDR3 consists of 18 residues. V lost 1 base, J lost 2 bases, and 21 bases lay in between. The germline CDR1 and CDR2 sequences are LGHNA and YNFKEQ. For the CDR3, the DNA is TGTGCCAGCAGCCAAGTCCAAGGCCCCCCCGACTGGCCCTACGAGCAGTACTTC. Translating it yields CASSQVQGPPDWPYEQYF.

This clone was seen just once. The V call is TRBV5-1, the J call TRBJ2-3; D is perhaps TRBD1 (5 bases). This CDR3 has 14 amino acids. The germline gives CDR1 SGHRS, CDR2 YFSETQ. The V end lost 2 bases, the J end lost 4 bases, and 11 bases lay between the germline ends. As DNA, the CDR3 is TGCGCCAGCAGCTTCGAAGGGGCCGCAGATACGCAGTATTTT. Its translation is CASSFEGAADTQYF.

The chain recombines TRBV18 with TRBJ2-1, with a possible D match to TRBD2 (5 bases). Germline loops: CDR1 KGHSH, CDR2 LQKENI. The CDR3 runs to 16 residues. The germline V and J ends were trimmed by 0 bases and 4 bases, with 13 bases remaining between them. The CDR3 spells CASSPPSSMGYNEQFF. The CDR3 bases are TGTGCCAGCTCACCACCGTCTAGCATGGGTTACAATGAGCAGTTCTTC.

The rearrangement uses TRBV2 and TRBJ2-1; possible D gene TRBD1, 7 bases. Germline CDR1 is SNHLY and CDR2 is FYNNEI. V lost 4 bases, J lost 0 bases, and 10 bases lay in between. The CDR3 runs 15 residues. CDR3 DNA sequence: TGTGCCAGCAGTGTTCAGGGGGGCTCCTACAATGAGCAGTTCTTC. Its translation is CASSVQGGSYNEQFF.

The chain combines TRBV5-6 with TRBJ2-5, with TRBD1 as a possible D gene (6 bases). This CDR3 is 11 amino acids long. V was cut by 0 bases and J by 13 bases, with 10 bases left in between. The V gene's germline CDR1 is SGHDT and CDR2 YYEEEE. The DNA for the CDR3 is TGTGCCAGCAGCTTGGGACAGGAAATGTACTTC. It specifies CASSLGQEMYF.

The genes are TRBV30 and TRBJ1-5; 11 bases fit TRBD1. Germline CDR1 GTSNPN, CDR2 SVGIG (reference sequence). This CDR3 region has 14 residues. After removal of 1 base from V and 4 bases from J, the junction contained 0 bases not matched to a gene. The CDR3 region is CAWSGDRGNQPQHF. Written as DNA, the CDR3 is TGTGCCTGGAGTGGGGACAGGGGGAATCAGCCCCAGCATTTT.

V and J are TRBV6-1 and TRBJ2-1; 9 bases map to TRBD1. The CDR3 totals 14 residues. J lost 4 bases, V lost 5 bases, and 3 bases had no gene match. Per germline, CDR1 MNHNS and CDR2 SASEGT. The CDR3 region has the DNA TGTGCCAGCAGTAGGGACAGGGCATACAATGAGCAGTTCTTC. Translated: CASSRDRAYNEQFF.

The V gene is TRBV5-7, the J gene TRBJ2-5; no definite D call. TRBV5-7 is an ORF; its function is uncertain. The CDR3 is made up of 11 amino acids. Deletions cut 4 bases from V and 5 bases from J, with 6 bases between. In DNA, the CDR3 is TGTGCCAGCAGCCACGGGGAGACCCAGTACTTC. This codes for CASSHGETQYF.

The rearrangement uses TRBV2 and TRBJ1-2, with 8 bases matching TRBD1. Germline assignment: CDR1 SNHLY and CDR2 FYNNEI. Trimming took 6 bases from V and 7 from J; bases not matched to a gene: 7. The CDR3 extends over 13 amino acids. As DNA, the CDR3 is TGTGCCAGCAGCATTTGGACAGGGTCTGGCTACACCTTC. This gives the protein CASSIWTGSGYTF.

This chain joins TRBV9 and TRBJ2-1, with a tentative D call TRBD1 (6 bases). The germline CDR1 and CDR2 sequences are SGDLS and YYNGEE. The CDR3 consists of 12 residues. Trimming shortened V by 6 bases and J by 4 bases, and 8 bases separated the two germline ends. The CDR3 DNA reads as TGTGCCAGCAACAGGGATTACAATGAGCAGTTCTTC. It codes for CASNRDYNEQFF. Complete variable domain (other parts from reference TRBV9 and TRBJ2-1): DSGVTQTPKHLITATGQRVTLRCSPRSGDLSVYWYQQSLDQGLQFLIQYYNGEERAKGNILERFSAQQFPDLHSELNLSSLELGDSALYFCASNRDYNEQFFGPGTRLTVL.